This passage covers 24 T cell receptor beta chains from one sample sequenced in a study of vaccination and CD4 T cells after COVID-19. Using its own MiXCR run on the PCR reads, TCRdb lists one record per CDR3 protein. The sample consists of about 14,000 distinct CDR3 sequences, over 65% of them appearing once. Here the sequenced sample was CD4+ T cells from blood, taken after SARS-CoV-2 vaccination. The receptor set was obtained from a human donor who had recovered from COVID-19.

This clonotype was picked up a small number of times. V usage is TRBV7-3 and J usage is TRBJ2-6, with a tentative D call TRBD1 (6 bases). Trimming stripped 3 bases from V and 2 bases from J, with 8 bases between. This CDR3 is 15 amino acids long. Germline V gives CDR1 SGHTA, CDR2 FQGTGA. CDR3 sequence (DNA): TGTGCCAGCAGCTTCCGGACAGCTGGGGCCAACGTCCTGACTTTC. This encodes CASSFRTAGANVLTF.

This CDR3 is CASSLPRGRFRDEQYF. DNA of the CDR3: TGTGCCAGCAGTTTACCCCGGGGGCGCTTCAGGGACGAGCAGTACTTC. The genes are TRBV28 and TRBJ2-7; D is tentatively TRBD1 or TRBD2 (6 bases each). This CDR3 is built from 16 residues. Between the trimmed V and J ends, which lost 2 bases and 5 bases, there was a span of 19 bases. From germline, CDR1 is MDHEN and CDR2 SYDVKM.

This clonotype has a handful of counts. The chain recombines TRBV6-2 or TRBV6-3 with TRBJ2-1; TRBD2 agrees at 10 bases. The junction had 5 bases not matched to a gene; V was cut back by 5 bases and J by 4 bases. Germline loops: CDR1 MNHEY, CDR2 SVGEGT. The CDR3 loop spans 15 amino acids. CDR3 DNA: TGTGCCAGCAGTCCGAGGACTAGCGGTTACAATGAGCAGTTCTTC. This translates into CASSPRTSGYNEQFF.

The V gene is TRBV20-1, the J gene TRBJ1-6, with 7 bases aligning to TRBD1. There are 20 residues in the CDR3. Trimming cost V 3 bases and J 0 bases; bases outside gene matches: 17. Germline CDR1 reads DFQATT; CDR2 reads SNEGSKA (reference sequence). The CDR3 DNA reads as TGCAGTGCTAGGAGGGTGGGGGGACAGCGAACGAGCTCCTATAATTCACCCCTCCACTTT. Its protein product is CSARRVGGQRTSSYNSPLHF.

CDR3 amino acids: CSARGGQGAGQPQHF. Here the CDR3 DNA reads TGCAGTGCTAGGGGGGGACAGGGTGCAGGTCAGCCCCAGCATTTT. This sequence joins TRBV20-1 and TRBJ1-5; 9 positions agree with TRBD1. CDR3 length equals 15 residues. The germline V gene encodes CDR1 DFQATT and CDR2 SNEGSKA (reference sequence). V gave up 3 bases and J gave up 6 bases; unmatched junction bases: 9.

V gene TRBV20-1 combines with J gene TRBJ1-3; D is ambiguous. Germline V gene lookup returns CDR1 DFQATT and CDR2 SNEGSKA (reference sequence). The CDR3 spans 12 residues. Trimming shortened V by 1 base and J by 7 bases, and 8 bases separated the two germline ends. The CDR3 spells CSARAPWNTIYF. The CDR3 region has the DNA TGCAGTGCTAGAGCCCCCTGGAACACCATATATTTT.

The chain employs TRBV7-2 and TRBJ2-5; 8 positions match TRBD2. This CDR3 spans 17 amino acids. From germline, CDR1 is SGHTA and CDR2 FQGNSA. J was trimmed by 1 base and V by 1 base; bases with no gene match: 8. CDR3 sequence reads: CASSLVGGRTIQETQYF. In DNA form, the CDR3 reads TGTGCCAGCAGCTTAGTGGGCGGGAGGACGATCCAAGAGACCCAGTACTTC.

This sequence joins TRBV28 and TRBJ1-6; D gene uncertain. Germline CDR1 reads MDHEN; CDR2 reads SYDVKM. This CDR3 has 18 amino acids. V shed 1 base and J shed 10 bases, with 23 bases lying between them. This CDR3 reads CASSLYTSGYGRRSPLHF. The CDR3 DNA sequence: TGTGCCAGCAGTTTATATACCAGTGGCTACGGCAGGAGATCACCCCTCCACTTT.

The chain combines TRBV28 with TRBJ1-2, with a possible D match to TRBD1 (5 bases). CDR3 length equals 14 residues. Looked up from germline, CDR1 is MDHEN and CDR2 is SYDVKM. Trimming took 5 bases from V and 8 from J, leaving 18 bases between them. CDR3 nucleotide sequence: TGTGCCAGCAGTCTATTTTGGGACCCGGGGGGCTACACCTTC. Translating gives CASSLFWDPGGYTF.

This clonotype was found once. The chain uses TRBV19 and TRBJ1-5; 8 bases map to TRBD1. Germline V gene sequence: CDR1 LNHDA, CDR2 SQIVND (reference sequence). The CDR3 consists of 15 residues. V shed 5 bases and J 2 bases; nucleotides not matched to a gene: 5. CDR3 loop: CASSGVDRGNQPQHF. The CDR3 nucleotides are TGTGCCAGTAGTGGGGTGGACAGGGGCAATCAGCCCCAGCATTTT.

The chain combines TRBV27 with TRBJ2-2; TRBD2 matches at 10 bases. The J segment lost 6 bases and the V segment lost 7 bases, leaving 8 bases of the junction unmatched. The CDR3 covers 15 residues. CDR1 and CDR2 from the germline V gene are MNHEY and SMNVEV (reference sequence). CDR3 region: CASISSGSVPGELFF. DNA of the CDR3: TGTGCCAGCATTTCTAGCGGGAGTGTTCCCGGGGAGCTGTTTTTT.

The V and J genes are TRBV10-1 and TRBJ2-7; 9 bases are shared with TRBD2. With 5 bases clipped from V and 6 bases from J, the junction kept 5 bases outside the gene matches. CDR3 length equals 13 residues. Germline lookup yields CDR1 WNHNN and CDR2 SYGVQD (reference sequence). The DNA of the CDR3 is TGCGCCAGCAGTACTAGGCGGGAGGGCGAGCAGTACTTC. Amino acid sequence: CASSTRREGEQYF.

The chain is built from TRBV6-1 and TRBJ1-6; 9 bases agree with TRBD1. The CDR3 loop spans 16 amino acids. CDR1 MNHNS and CDR2 SASEGT come from the germline V gene. V shed 5 bases and J 7 bases; nucleotides not matched to a gene: 9. Written as DNA, the CDR3 is TGTGCCAGCAGTCCCACCGGGACAGGGTCCAATTCACCCCTCCACTTT. Translation: CASSPTGTGSNSPLHF.

J is TRBJ1-1 and V is TRBV27, with D possibly TRBD1 on 5 matching bases. The CDR3 is 15 amino acids. The V gene's germline CDR1 is MNHEY and CDR2 SMNVEV (reference sequence). Deletions cut 5 bases from V and 5 bases from J, with 18 bases between. This chain's CDR3 is CASSARRGRDTEAFF. CDR3 DNA sequence: TGTGCCAGCAGTGCCAGGAGGGGAAGGGATACTGAAGCTTTCTTT.

V is TRBV20-1 and J is TRBJ1-1; 7 bases map to TRBD1. Per the germline V gene, CDR1 is DFQATT and CDR2 is SNEGSKA (reference sequence). Unmatched junction bases numbered 12, after V lost 5 bases and J lost 6 bases. This CDR3 region has 14 residues. CDR3 bases: TGCAGTGCTGGAGGACAGGTCGTTGGCGCTGAAGCTTTCTTT. This encodes CSAGGQVVGAEAFF.

This chain joins TRBV4-2 and TRBJ2-2; D unclear. The CDR3 is made up of 17 amino acids. From germline, CDR1 is LGHNA and CDR2 YNFKEQ. The ends were cut back, 0 bases at V and 3 bases at J, with 14 bases in the middle. The CDR3 spells CASSQDPSPGDTGELFF. The CDR3 bases are TGTGCCAGCAGCCAAGATCCTTCCCCAGGCGACACCGGGGAGCTGTTTTTT.

The genes are TRBV19 and TRBJ2-3; 7 bases are a match to TRBD2. This CDR3 spans 16 amino acids. Germline V gene lookup returns CDR1 LNHDA and CDR2 SQIVND (reference sequence). Trimming at V came to 1 base and at J to 2 bases, leaving 6 bases not matched to a gene. The CDR3 coding sequence is TGTGCCAGTAGTATAGTGCTTAGCGGGTACACAGATACGCAGTATTTT. It yields the protein CASSIVLSGYTDTQYF.

This clonotype occurred a few times. The V call is TRBV20-1, the J call TRBJ2-1; maybe TRBD1 (6 bases). V lost 3 bases to trimming and J lost 6 bases, with 18 bases between them. The CDR3 totals 15 residues. The V gene's germline CDR1 is DFQATT and CDR2 SNEGSKA (reference sequence). DNA for the CDR3: TGCAGTGCTAGGGGGGCAGTGTTGAATTCCAATGAGCAGTTCTTC. Its translation: CSARGAVLNSNEQFF.

The chain uses TRBV2 and TRBJ2-1, with 11 nucleotides matching TRBD2. The germline CDR1 and CDR2 sequences are SNHLY and FYNNEI. V lost 4 bases, J lost 6 bases, and 11 bases stayed unmatched. The length of the CDR3 is 17 residues. The DNA for the CDR3 is TGTGCCAGCAGTGGAATACTAGCGGGAGTCTTCCGCAATGAGCAGTTCTTC. Amino acids: CASSGILAGVFRNEQFF.

The chain uses TRBV7-3 and TRBJ2-2; possible D gene TRBD1, 6 bases. This CDR3 is 13 amino acids long. The V gene lost 4 bases and the J gene lost 6 bases, with 9 bases spanning the gap. In germline, CDR1 is SGHTA, CDR2 FQGTGA. The CDR3 here is CASSSYRAGELFF. The CDR3 DNA sequence: TGTGCCAGCAGCTCTTACAGGGCCGGGGAGCTGTTTTTT.

This chain connects TRBV5-1 to TRBJ2-7; no firm D call. Per the germline V gene, CDR1 is SGHRS and CDR2 is YFSETQ. V was cut by 3 bases and J by 1 base, with 8 bases left in between. The CDR3 loop spans 13 amino acids. In DNA, the CDR3 is TGCGCCAGCAGCTCCACTGATTCCTACGAGCAGTACTTC. Its translation is CASSSTDSYEQYF.

This chain links TRBV21-1 with TRBJ1-5; the D segment call TRBD1 is taken from the table without a DNA check. TRBV21-1 is a pseudogene locus. The CDR3 runs 22 residues. The CDR3 nucleotides are TGTGCCAGCAGCAAAGCAGTAACAGGTCCATCTATGACTCTTCGTAGCAATCAGCCCCAGCATTTT. This sequence encodes CASSKAVTGPSMTLRSNQPQHF.

The chain has TRBV19 and TRBJ1-5; TRBD1 matches at 7 bases. CDR3 length: 14 amino acids. V dropped 3 bases and J dropped 7; count of bases not matched to a gene: 6. Per germline, CDR1 LNHDA and CDR2 SQIVND (reference sequence). The CDR3 spells CASSIRQGSQPQHF. The CDR3 nucleotides are TGTGCCAGTAGTATCCGACAGGGTAGCCAGCCCCAGCATTTT.

The rearrangement uses TRBV20-1 and TRBJ2-7; TRBD2 aligns across 11 bases. Unmatched junction bases numbered 13, after V lost 4 bases and J lost 2 bases. This CDR3 is built from 17 residues. CDR1 is DFQATT and CDR2 is SNEGSKA in the germline V gene (reference sequence). CDR3 nucleotides: TGCAGTGCTATACCACCCCTACTAGCGGGAGAGACCTACGAGCAGTACTTC. This codes for CSAIPPLLAGETYEQYF.